A selection of T cell receptor beta chains follows, all from one sample in a study of T cells after yellow fever vaccination. TCRdb re-called the 5' RACE reads through MiXCR, storing one row per CDR3 protein. The sample yields roughly 150,000 distinct CDR3 sequences, 6.6% seen once. The source material was CD4+ T cells sorted from PBMCs, sampled 10 days after the yellow fever booster vaccination. These receptor sequences come from a man aged 25 to 40 who received the YFV17D yellow fever vaccine. Both conserved end residues are part of each CDR3. The order of the fields is J gene, V gene, D gene, clone size, CDR3 protein, CDR3 DNA. D genes are given only for firm matches. Clone size is stated in some rows and not others, as once, few, many or a class when expanded.

TRBJ2-1,TRBV5-1,TRBD1,many,CASSLASLRDRGREQFF,TGCGCCAGCAGCTTGGCATCGCTGCGGGACAGGGGGCGTGAGCAGTTCTTC
TRBJ2-7,TRBV27,TRBD1,many,CASSINRDRGNEQYF,TGTGCCAGCAGTATAAACCGGGACAGGGGTAACGAGCAGTACTTC
TRBJ2-1,TRBV5-1,NA,many,CASSGQAGNEQFF,TGCGCCAGCAGCGGTCAGGCGGGGAACGAGCAGTTCTTC
TRBJ2-2,TRBV7-6,TRBD2,many,CASSLLAGGFGELFF,TGTGCCAGCAGCTTACTAGCGGGAGGATTTGGGGAGCTGTTTTTT
TRBJ2-7,TRBV6-2/TRBV6-3,TRBD2,many,CASSYGAGGSYEQYF,TGTGCCAGCAGTTACGGAGCGGGAGGGTCCTACGAGCAGTACTTC
TRBJ2-2,TRBV25-1,NA,many,CASSAQGNGELFF,TGTGCCAGCAGTGCCCAAGGCAACGGGGAGCTGTTTTTT
TRBJ2-1,TRBV7-2,NA,NA,CASSGVSEQFF,TGTGCCAGCAGCGGGGTCTCTGAGCAGTTCTTC
TRBJ1-2,TRBV15,NA,many,CATSRDRANYGYTF,TGTGCCACCAGCAGAGATCGAGCTAACTATGGCTACACCTTC
TRBJ2-7,TRBV5-1,TRBD2,many,CASSFVGSGYEQYF,TGCGCCAGCAGCTTTGTGGGTAGCGGGTACGAGCAGTACTTC
TRBJ1-4,TRBV5-4,NA,few,CASKIDRYDEKLFF,TGTGCCAGCAAGATCGACAGATACGATGAAAAACTGTTTTTT
TRBJ2-4,TRBV24-1,NA,many,CATSEAGPSGAKNIQYF,TGTGCCACCAGTGAAGCGGGCCCCTCGGGGGCCAAAAACATTCAGTACTTC
TRBJ2-1,TRBV15,NA,many,CATSREPINNEQFF,TGTGCCACCAGCAGAGAACCCATCAACAATGAGCAGTTCTTC
TRBJ1-5,TRBV24-1,TRBD1,many,CATSGVGQGRQPQHF,TGTGCCACCTCGGGGGTGGGACAGGGTAGACAGCCCCAGCATTTT
TRBJ2-3,TRBV7-2,NA,many,CASSLRSLGTTSF,TGTGCCAGCAGCTTAAGGTCCCTTGGCACTACTTCTTTT
TRBJ2-5,TRBV7-2,NA,few,CASSLEVYGQETQYF,TGTGCCAGCAGCTTAGAGGTGTATGGGCAAGAGACCCAGTACTTC
TRBJ2-7,TRBV3-1,NA,many,CASSHGLNEQYF,TGTGCCAGCAGCCACGGTTTGAACGAGCAGTACTTC
TRBJ2-1,TRBV20-1,NA,many,CSARDKRSPGYEQFF,TGCAGTGCTAGAGATAAGAGGTCACCGGGATATGAGCAGTTCTTC
TRBJ2-3,TRBV11-2,TRBD2,many,CASSAKAAVWREILDTQYF,TGTGCCAGCAGCGCAAAAGCCGCGGTTTGGCGGGAGATTCTGGATACGCAGTATTTT
TRBJ2-7,TRBV12-3/TRBV12-4,TRBD2,many,CASSGLAGAEQYF,TGTGCCAGCAGTGGACTAGCGGGAGCCGAGCAGTACTTC
TRBJ2-5,TRBV20-1,NA,many,CSASDKQETQYF,TGCAGTGCTAGTGACAAGCAAGAGACCCAGTACTTC
TRBJ2-1,TRBV11-2,TRBD2,many,CASSVLAGFRNEQFF,TGTGCCAGCAGCGTACTAGCGGGGTTTCGAAATGAGCAGTTCTTC
TRBJ1-2,TRBV7-8,NA,many,CASSLVGGAGGYTF,TGTGCCAGCAGCTTAGTCGGGGGGGCTGGGGGCTACACCTTC
TRBJ2-5,TRBV5-1,NA,many,CASSLVGTTVQETQYF,TGCGCCAGCAGCTTGGTGGGGACCACAGTTCAAGAGACCCAGTACTTC
TRBJ2-1,TRBV5-1,TRBD2,many,CASSFFTPLAGGANEQFF,TGCGCCAGCAGCTTCTTCACCCCCCTAGCGGGGGGGGCCAATGAGCAGTTCTTC
TRBJ2-7,TRBV7-2,TRBD2,many,CASSLTVGGLAGVQYF,TGTGCCAGCAGCCTAACGGTGGGGGGACTAGCGGGAGTGCAGTACTTC
TRBJ2-7,TRBV2,TRBD2,many,CASSRLAGGLVSYEQYF,TGTGCCAGCAGCAGGCTAGCGGGAGGGCTGGTGTCCTACGAGCAGTACTTC
TRBJ2-7,TRBV18,TRBD1,few,CASSPVGQGLYEQYF,TGTGCCAGCTCACCAGTCGGACAGGGATTATACGAGCAGTACTTC
TRBJ2-3,TRBV18,TRBD2,few,CASSPALIAGGLTDTQYF,TGTGCCAGCTCACCAGCCCTAATAGCGGGAGGGCTTACAGATACGCAGTATTTT
TRBJ2-5,TRBV20-1,TRBD2,few,CSARGGGRGVETQYF,TGCAGTGCTAGAGGCGGCGGGAGAGGGGTCGAGACCCAGTACTTC
TRBJ2-7,TRBV27,TRBD2,NA,CASKSGTSGYEQYF,TGTGCCAGCAAATCCGGGACTAGCGGTTACGAGCAGTACTTC
TRBJ2-7,TRBV18,NA,many,CASSENQYPLEQYF,TGTGCCAGCTCAGAGAACCAGTACCCGCTCGAGCAGTACTTC
TRBJ2-7,TRBV5-5,NA,many,CAAGVALNDEQYF,TGTGCTGCCGGGGTTGCACTCAACGACGAGCAGTACTTC
TRBJ2-1,TRBV19,NA,few,CASRRPDYNEQFF,TGTGCCAGTAGGAGGCCAGACTACAATGAGCAGTTCTTC
TRBJ2-7,TRBV5-4,TRBD1,NA,CASSLAPRQGAGEQYF,TGTGCCAGCAGCTTGGCTCCCCGACAGGGGGCAGGCGAGCAGTACTTC
TRBJ1-4,TRBV6-2/TRBV6-3,TRBD1,many,CASSGDRADEKLFF,TGTGCCAGCAGTGGAGACAGGGCGGACGAAAAACTGTTTTTT
TRBJ2-5,TRBV7-2,NA,many,CASSLWHQETQYF,TGTGCCAGCAGCCTTTGGCACCAAGAGACCCAGTACTTC
TRBJ2-3,TRBV5-1,NA,few,CASQHDILDTQYF,TGCGCCAGCCAACACGACATCCTGGATACGCAGTATTTT
TRBJ2-1,TRBV7-9,TRBD2,many,CSSSLGGLAPNYNEQFF,TGTTCCAGCAGCTTAGGGGGACTAGCTCCAAACTACAATGAGCAGTTCTTC
TRBJ2-7,TRBV10-2,TRBD2,few,CASSPGLAGGPREQYF,TGCGCCAGCAGCCCGGGACTAGCGGGAGGGCCGAGGGAGCAGTACTTC
TRBJ2-3,TRBV5-1,NA,NA,CASSGAHLADTQYF,TGCGCCAGCAGCGGGGCTCACCTGGCAGATACGCAGTATTTT
TRBJ2-7,TRBV7-2,NA,many,CASSHSWQKTYEQYF,TGTGCCAGCAGCCACTCGTGGCAGAAAACCTACGAGCAGTACTTC
TRBJ2-3,TRBV7-2,TRBD2,many,CASTSSGSPHTDTQYF,TGTGCCAGCACCTCTAGCGGGAGCCCCCACACAGATACGCAGTATTTT
TRBJ2-2,TRBV12-3/TRBV12-4,NA,NA,CASSLPAVNTGELFF,TGTGCCAGCAGTTTACCAGCGGTGAACACCGGGGAGCTGTTTTTT
TRBJ1-2,TRBV10-3,NA,few,CAISEGAKDYGYTF,TGTGCCATCAGTGAGGGGGCAAAGGACTATGGCTACACCTTC
TRBJ2-1,TRBV7-2,TRBD1,few,CASSLQGAVNEQFF,TGTGCCAGCAGCCTTCAGGGGGCTGTTAATGAGCAGTTCTTC
TRBJ2-7,TRBV7-2,NA,many,CASSLATYEQYF,TGTGCCAGCAGCTTAGCGACCTACGAGCAGTACTTC
TRBJ1-3,TRBV19,NA,NA,CASSIWASKSSGNTIYF,TGTGCCAGTAGTATATGGGCCTCAAAAAGCTCTGGAAACACCATATATTTT
TRBJ1-5,TRBV28,NA,many,CASSPPWSGGGQPQHF,TGTGCCAGCAGTCCACCTTGGTCGGGCGGCGGCCAGCCCCAGCATTTT
TRBJ2-1,TRBV27,NA,many,CASSSQYPYNEQFF,TGTGCCAGCAGTTCCCAATACCCCTACAATGAGCAGTTCTTC
TRBJ1-1,TRBV19,NA,many,CASSLGRLNTEAFF,TGTGCCAGTAGTTTAGGACGGCTTAACACTGAAGCTTTCTTT
TRBJ2-1,TRBV18,TRBD2,many,CASSLREAGGYNEQFF,TGTGCCAGCTCACTACGAGAAGCGGGAGGGTACAATGAGCAGTTCTTC
TRBJ2-3,TRBV2,TRBD2,many,CASGRGRGADTQYF,TGTGCCAGCGGTCGCGGGAGAGGGGCAGATACGCAGTATTTT
TRBJ2-5,TRBV27,NA,many,CASSLSGKTQYF,TGTGCCAGCAGTTTATCGGGGAAGACCCAGTACTTC